The sequence of this T cell receptor beta chain was determined in a study of a mutant IDH1 vaccine in newly diagnosed glioma. About the study: Radiotherapy alone preceded vaccination by 4-6 weeks; alternatively, vaccination started with temozolomide cycles.

Assay used: immunoSEQ multiplex PCR; TCRdb lists only in-frame clones, some missing. The data contain fewer than 45,000 clones, about 79% of them singletons. As for this clone: The antigen is not known.

The CDR3 consists of 13 residues. Trimming cost V 5 bases and J 1 base, with 8 bases left between them. CDR1 and CDR2 (germline): MNHEY, SVGAGI. The time point is: week 23, last vaccination. In every dose of vaccine, 300 ug of mutant IDH1 20-mer peptide was given alongside topical imiquimod. New WHO grade 3 or 4 astrocytomas that were IDH1-mutant and ATRX-lost had been found in donors. The source of this sequence is a woman between 40 and 55 years old with glioma. Some clones in this sample may be carry-over from other donors' samples. Material: PBMCs, obtained from a glioma patient whose treatment included an IDH1 peptide vaccine. V and J are TRBV6-5 and TRBJ1-1; D not resolved. DNA for the CDR3: TGTGCCAGCAGTCCTCCAGGGAACACTGAAGCTTTCTTT. Amino acids: CASSPPGNTEAFF.